Below are 28 T cell receptor beta chains sequenced from a single sample in a study of T-cell reconstitution after alpha-beta-depleted transplantation in children. Preparation of the TCRbeta library was carried out with unique molecular identifiers. MiXCR, applied by TCRdb to the PCR reads, yields one record per CDR3 protein. The sample yields fewer than 750,000 distinct CDR3 sequences, 23% seen once. The source material was PBMCs, mostly from graft donor cells, sampled 360 days after TCRalphabeta/CD19-depleted stem cell transplant. The receptors were gathered from a boy less than two years old who had a stem cell transplant for acute myeloid leukemia, so the T cells may come from the graft donor.

V is TRBV12-3 or TRBV12-4 and J is TRBJ1-5, with D uncertain. The CDR3 is made up of 13 amino acids. The V end lost 4 bases, the J end lost 6 bases, and 10 bases lay between the germline ends. The CDR3, as DNA: TGTGCCAGCAGTTCGGGAGAGTTTCAGCCCCAGCATTTT. Translated: CASSSGEFQPQHF.

Only one count was recorded for this clonotype. The V call is TRBV7-3, the J call TRBJ2-5, with a tentative D call TRBD1 (5 bases). The CDR3 runs 14 residues. With 2 bases removed from V and 4 bases from J, the gap between germline ends came to 11 bases. Germline V CDR1 and CDR2: SGHTA, FQGTGA. The CDR3: CASSLDSTTETQYF. Here the CDR3 DNA reads TGTGCCAGCAGCTTAGACAGTACGACAGAGACCCAGTACTTC.

J is TRBJ1-2 and V is TRBV18; 9 bases are a match to TRBD1. The CDR3 consists of 15 residues. Germline V lookup: CDR1 KGHSH, CDR2 LQKENI. J was trimmed by 5 bases and V by 3 bases; bases with no gene match: 7. CDR3 residues: CASSPPTGGPYGYTF. CDR3 nucleotide sequence: TGTGCCAGCTCACCTCCGACAGGGGGACCTTATGGCTACACCTTC.

This clonotype was seen repeatedly, ten times or more. The chain is built from TRBV6-1 and TRBJ2-1; D gene ambiguous. V was shortened by 5 bases and J by 0 bases, with 11 bases between the two germline ends. The germline CDR1 and CDR2 sequences are MNHNS and SASEGT. The CDR3 consists of 15 residues. CDR3 in amino acids: CASSPKQSSYNEQFF. The CDR3 region has the DNA TGTGCCAGCAGTCCAAAACAGAGCTCCTACAATGAGCAGTTCTTC.

This clonotype was detected a few times. V and J are TRBV4-2 and TRBJ1-3; D is unresolved. Germline V CDR1 and CDR2: LGHNA, YNFKEQ. Trimming removed 0 bases at V and 4 bases at J, with 7 bases between. The CDR3 spans 14 residues. CDR3 amino acids: CASSQDHTGNTIYF. CDR3 nucleotides: TGTGCCAGCAGCCAAGATCACACAGGAAACACCATATATTTT.

The chain combines TRBV12-3 or TRBV12-4 with TRBJ1-1; 11 positions agree with TRBD1. With V trimmed by 7 bases and J by 4 bases, 8 bases remained unmatched. The CDR3 is made up of 15 amino acids. The CDR3 DNA sequence: TGTGCCAGCAAACACCGGGACAGGGGGACCACTGAAGCTTTCTTT. Translation: CASKHRDRGTTEAFF.

This clonotype has ten or more counts. V is TRBV7-2 and J is TRBJ2-6; 8 bases match TRBD1. The CDR3 totals 17 residues. Germline CDR1 SGHTA, CDR2 FQGNSA. Germline trimming cut 5 bases from V and 2 bases from J; bases unmatched to any gene: 8. CDR3 region: CASSPNPRGPGANVLTF. Here the CDR3 DNA reads TGTGCCAGCAGCCCGAATCCCAGGGGGCCTGGGGCCAACGTCCTGACTTTC.

This clonotype came up many times. The rearrangement links TRBV20-1 to TRBJ1-1; D uncertain. Germline V lookup: CDR1 DFQATT, CDR2 SNEGSKA (reference sequence). V lost 6 bases and J 1 base, leaving 15 bases between the germline ends. The CDR3 consists of 14 residues. DNA for the CDR3: TGCAGTGCCCCTGGACGACGGCCGAACACTGAAGCTTTCTTT. Amino acid sequence: CSAPGRRPNTEAFF.

This chain joins TRBV20-1 and TRBJ2-2, with D possibly matching TRBD2 (5 bases). In germline, CDR1 is DFQATT, CDR2 SNEGSKA (reference sequence). The CDR3 is 14 residues long. V dropped 1 base and J dropped 2 bases, with 8 bases sitting between them. Here the CDR3 reads CSARAGLNTGELFF. CDR3 nucleotide sequence: TGCAGTGCTAGAGCCGGACTCAACACCGGGGAGCTGTTTTTT.

This clonotype was detected many times. V usage is TRBV29-1 and J usage is TRBJ1-1; D gene ambiguous. The CDR3 extends over 12 amino acids. Trimming took off 3 bases at V and 0 bases at J, with 5 bases between the two ends. Germline-derived CDR1 and CDR2 are SQVTM and ANQGSEA. This CDR3 reads CSVDTLNTEAFF. The CDR3, as DNA: TGCAGCGTTGATACGTTGAACACTGAAGCTTTCTTT.

This clonotype has just a few counts. The CDR3 region has the DNA TGTGCCAGCAGCCTCTACGAGGACACCTACGAGCAGTACTTC. It is translated as CASSLYEDTYEQYF. This chain connects TRBV12-3 or TRBV12-4 to TRBJ2-7; possible D gene TRBD1, 5 bases. V was clipped by 6 bases and J by 2 bases, with 14 bases between them. This CDR3 comprises 14 residues.

The V and J genes are TRBV7-2 and TRBJ2-3, with 10 positions matching TRBD2. The CDR3 runs to 15 residues. Looked up from germline, CDR1 is SGHTA and CDR2 is FQGNSA. J gave up 5 bases and V 7 bases, and 9 bases lay outside the gene matches. CDR3 DNA: TGTGCCAGCAAAACAGCGGGGGGGCGTGTAGATACGCAGTATTTT. Its protein is CASKTAGGRVDTQYF.

J is TRBJ1-5 and V is TRBV20-1; 7 bases align to TRBD1. CDR1 and CDR2 from the germline V gene are DFQATT and SNEGSKA (reference sequence). Trimming took 1 base from V and 5 from J; bases not matched to a gene: 8. The CDR3 consists of 15 residues. The CDR3, as DNA: TGCAGTGCTAGAGCTAACAGGGGTCTTGATCAGCCCCAGCATTTT. This sequence encodes CSARANRGLDQPQHF.

CDR3 in amino acids: CAISEGRTDTDTQYF. The DNA for the CDR3 is TGTGCCATCAGTGAGGGCCGGACGGACACAGATACGCAGTATTTT. V is TRBV10-3 and J is TRBJ2-3; D call uncertain. The CDR3 extends over 15 amino acids. The V gene's germline CDR1 is ENHRY and CDR2 SYGVKD. V dropped 2 bases and J dropped 2 bases, with 11 bases sitting between them.

This clonotype was counted only a few times. The V gene is TRBV4-3, the J gene TRBJ2-1, with 8 bases aligning to TRBD1. Trimming took 1 base from V and 4 from J; bases not matched to a gene: 3. The CDR3 has 15 residues. Germline CDR1 is LGHNA and CDR2 is YSLEER. The CDR3 DNA follows: TGCGCCAGCAGCCAAGGACAGGGGACGTACAATGAGCAGTTCTTC. Translation gives CASSQGQGTYNEQFF.

In this sample, this clonotype turned up many times. The J gene is TRBJ1-2, the V gene TRBV29-1; D unclear. Per the germline V gene, CDR1 is SQVTM and CDR2 is ANQGSEA. The CDR3 loop spans 15 amino acids. V lost 1 base, J lost 2 bases, and 14 bases lay in between. CDR3 residues: CSVEAREGINYGYTF. The CDR3 DNA reads TGCAGCGTTGAAGCGAGGGAGGGAATCAACTATGGCTACACCTTC.

There are a few counts of this clonotype. V usage is TRBV24-1 and J usage is TRBJ2-1, with 7 positions matching TRBD1. CDR1 is KGHDR and CDR2 is SFDVKD in the germline V gene. The length of the CDR3 is 12 residues. J lost 10 bases, V lost 5 bases, and 4 bases had no gene match. The CDR3 region has the DNA TGTGCCACCAGTGCTACAGGGGAAGAGCAGTTCTTC. It specifies CATSATGEEQFF.

V and J are TRBV5-1 and TRBJ2-2; D is unresolved. The CDR3 length is 16 residues. Trimming took off 1 base at V and 0 bases at J, with 10 bases between the two ends. The germline gives CDR1 SGHRS, CDR2 YFSETQ. The CDR3: CASSLYLTSNTGELFF. The CDR3 DNA reads as TGCGCCAGCAGCTTGTATCTGACTTCGAACACCGGGGAGCTGTTTTTT. The whole variable domain, remainder taken from reference TRBV5-1 and TRBJ2-2, is KAGVTQTPRYLIKTRGQQVTLSCSPISGHRSVSWYQQTPGQGLQFLFEYFSETQRNKGNFPGRFSGRQFSNSRSEMNVSTLELGDSALYLCASSLYLTSNTGELFFGEGSRLTVL.

In its sample, this clonotype was seen a few times. The rearrangement uses TRBV6-5 and TRBJ2-2; perhaps TRBD1 as D (5 bases). The CDR3 length is 17 residues. Germline V lookup: CDR1 MNHEY, CDR2 SVGAGI. The ends were cut back, 5 bases at V and 0 bases at J, with 16 bases in the middle. CDR3 in DNA: TGTGCCAGCAGTATCGACAGCCGTATCGCGAACACCGGGGAGCTGTTTTTT. Protein: CASSIDSRIANTGELFF.

At least ten counts were recorded for this clonotype. The chain has TRBV3-1 and TRBJ2-7; 8 positions agree with TRBD2. CDR1 is LGHDT and CDR2 is YNNKEL in the germline V gene (reference sequence). The CDR3 extends over 14 amino acids. After removal of 1 base from V and 3 bases from J, the junction contained 2 bases not matched to a gene. CDR3 sequence reads: CASSQGGTSYEQYV. As DNA, the CDR3 is TGTGCCAGCAGCCAAGGAGGGACTAGCTACGAGCAGTACGTC.

This clonotype appeared a few times. V is TRBV2 and J is TRBJ2-5; 12 positions agree with TRBD2. Per the germline V gene, CDR1 is SNHLY and CDR2 is FYNNEI. The CDR3 contains 21 residues. The trim removed 0 bases at V and 0 bases at J, leaving 14 bases unmatched. In DNA, the CDR3 is TGTGCCAGCAGTGAAGCGCAGGGCCGGCTAGCGGGGGGGTCCAACCAAGAGACCCAGTACTTC. Translated, it gives CASSEAQGRLAGGSNQETQYF.

This clonotype was counted many times. The chain has TRBV29-1 and TRBJ2-2; 8 bases are a match to TRBD2. The length of the CDR3 is 15 residues. Trimming cost V 5 bases and J 3 bases; bases outside gene matches: 8. Germline values: CDR1 SQVTM, CDR2 ANQGSEA. CDR3 sequence: CSVWRGGFDTGELFF. The CDR3 DNA reads as TGCAGCGTTTGGCGCGGGGGGTTTGACACCGGGGAGCTGTTTTTT.

In its sample, this clonotype was seen many times. The gene calls are TRBV7-9 and TRBJ2-3; D uncertain. Deletions cut 5 bases from V and 14 bases from J, with 11 bases between. This CDR3 comprises 10 residues. Germline-derived CDR1 and CDR2 are SEHNR and FQNEAQ (reference sequence). The CDR3 reads CASSPKNVYF. In DNA form, the CDR3 reads TGTGCCAGCAGCCCCAAAAATGTGTATTTT.

This clonotype was recorded a few times. The J gene is TRBJ2-4, the V gene TRBV28; TRBD2 aligns across 10 bases. Germline CDR1 reads MDHEN; CDR2 reads SYDVKM. CDR3 size: 13 residues. Unmatched junction bases numbered 8, after V lost 10 bases and J lost 8 bases. CDR3 bases: TGTGCCACTACAGCGGGGGGGCTCGACATTCAGTACTTC. Its translation: CATTAGGLDIQYF. Combining the CDR3 with reference TRBV28 and TRBJ2-4 gives the whole variable domain DVKVTQSSRYLVKRTGEKVFLECVQDMDHENMFWYRQDPGLGLRLIYFSYDVKMKEKGDIPEGYSVSREKKERFSLILESASTNQTSMYLCATTAGGLDIQYFGAGTRLSVL.

The gene calls are TRBV4-1 and TRBJ2-5; a weak D match, TRBD1 (5 bases). In germline, CDR1 is MGHRA, CDR2 YSYEKL. Trimming took off 1 base at V and 5 bases at J, with 8 bases between the two ends. The length of the CDR3 is 13 residues. The CDR3 loop reads CASSQVKGETQYF. DNA for the CDR3: TGCGCCAGCAGCCAAGTCAAGGGGGAGACCCAGTACTTC.

This clonotype has a count of ten or more. The chain couples TRBV7-6 to TRBJ2-3, with 8 bases lining up with TRBD2. From germline, CDR1 is SGHVS and CDR2 FNYEAQ. V trimming: 2 bases; J trimming: 2 bases; junction bases outside the gene matches: 15. This CDR3 region has 19 residues. CDR3 sequence reads: CASSLNPKESGGPTDTQYF. DNA for the CDR3: TGTGCCAGCAGCTTAAACCCAAAGGAGAGCGGGGGCCCCACAGATACGCAGTATTTT. Variable domain in full (rest from reference TRBV7-6 and TRBJ2-3): GAGVSQSPRYKVTKRGQDVALRCDPISGHVSLYWYRQALGQGPEFLTYFNYEAQQDKSGLPNDRFSAERPEGSISTLTIQRTEQRDSAMYRCASSLNPKESGGPTDTQYFGPGTRLTVL.

This clonotype came up many times. V usage is TRBV6-2 or TRBV6-3 and J usage is TRBJ2-7; 7 positions match TRBD1. V lost 0 bases, J lost 2 bases, and 7 bases stayed unmatched. Germline assignment: CDR1 MNHEY and CDR2 SVGEGT. CDR3 size: 16 residues. The CDR3 region is CASSYSRDSPAYEQYF. Here the CDR3 DNA reads TGTGCCAGCAGTTACTCGAGGGACAGCCCCGCCTACGAGCAGTACTTC.

This chain connects TRBV7-6 to TRBJ1-3; D remains unclear. V gave up 5 bases and J gave up 9 bases, with 14 bases separating them. CDR1 and CDR2 (germline): SGHVS, FNYEAQ. The CDR3 runs to 13 residues. CDR3 sequence reads: CASSSSGGSTIYF. The CDR3 nucleotides are TGTGCCAGCAGCAGTAGTGGCGGGAGCACCATATATTTT.